This T cell receptor beta chain was found in a study of cytomegalovirus exposure and HLA in healthy donors. As for the study in general: An earlier analysis identified 117 million unique TCR beta sequences in about 200 million T cells.

PCR involved 60 Vbeta and 13 Jbeta primers. Method: immunoSEQ multiplex PCR; TCRdb's copy keeps in-frame clones and lacks some. Of fewer than 150,000 clones in the sample, 75% were seen once. The V end lost 6 bases, the J end lost 5 bases, and 11 bases lay between the germline ends. This CDR3 comprises 13 residues. CDR1 is MNHNY, CDR2 SVGAGI, per germline (reference sequence). The chain combines TRBV6-6 with TRBJ1-5; TRBD1 might be the D (5 bases). The sequence derives from a man aged 25 to 40 in good health and CMV-seronegative. The sample consisted of PBMCs. This chain's CDR3 is CASRSTGDQPQHF. The CDR3 bases are TGTGCCAGCAGGTCAACAGGAGATCAGCCCCAGCATTTT.